The rows below give T cell receptor beta chains drawn from one sample of a study of T-cell memory formation after mild COVID-19. TCRdb called the 5' RACE reads again in MiXCR, with one record for every CDR3 protein. This sample has 150,000 to 200,000 distinct CDR3 sequences; roughly 30% occur once, and the top ten carry more than 10%. Sequenced material: PBMCs or a T cell subset sorted from them (not recorded which). These receptors were obtained from an adult woman who had mild COVID-19 (a few samples of this study predate the infection). Cell type and time point are not known. Both conserved end residues are part of each CDR3. D genes are given only for firm matches. A row's size may be missing; if present it is once, few, many or a size class.

d_call	v_call	clone_size	j_call	cdr3_aa	cdr3_nt
TRBD2	TRBV20-1	-	TRBJ2-1	CSAREVAGGLNEQFF	TGCAGTGCTAGAGAGGTAGCGGGAGGCCTCAATGAGCAGTTCTTC
-	TRBV27	-	TRBJ1-2	CASSSIRANYGYTF	TGTGCCAGCAGTTCGATTCGGGCGAACTATGGCTACACCTTC
-	TRBV18	few	TRBJ2-4	CASSPTNRENIQYF	TGTGCCAGCTCACCTACAAACAGGGAGAACATTCAGTACTTC
-	TRBV7-9	-	TRBJ2-1	CASSLALASAYNEQFF	TGTGCCAGCAGCTTAGCATTGGCGTCAGCCTACAATGAGCAGTTCTTC
-	TRBV6-2/TRBV6-3	-	TRBJ1-5	CASSYSDGPRGRNQPQHF	TGTGCCAGCAGTTACTCGGACGGCCCCCGTGGGCGCAATCAGCCCCAGCATTTT
TRBD2	TRBV7-3	-	TRBJ2-1	CASSADGAGANNEQFF	TGTGCCAGCAGCGCAGATGGAGCGGGAGCTAACAATGAGCAGTTCTTC
TRBD2	TRBV5-5	few	TRBJ2-1	CASSVSGAYNEQFF	TGTGCCAGCAGCGTCAGCGGGGCCTACAATGAGCAGTTCTTC
TRBD2	TRBV24-1	-	TRBJ2-1	CATSDQGLAGTSREQFF	TGTGCCACCAGTGACCAGGGACTAGCGGGTACCTCGCGGGAGCAGTTCTTC
TRBD1	TRBV9	-	TRBJ2-7	CASSVAPDRGVGEQYF	TGTGCCAGCAGCGTAGCCCCGGACAGGGGAGTTGGCGAGCAGTACTTC
TRBD2	TRBV27	-	TRBJ2-3	CASSFQAGGTDTQYF	TGTGCCAGCAGTTTTCAAGCGGGAGGCACAGATACGCAGTATTTT
-	TRBV29-1	many	TRBJ2-1	CSGRGSSYNEQFF	TGCAGCGGCCGAGGGAGCTCCTACAATGAGCAGTTCTTC
TRBD1	TRBV12-3/TRBV12-4	-	TRBJ2-7	CASNRGTSEQYF	TGTGCCAGCAACAGGGGCACCTCCGAGCAGTACTTC
-	TRBV19	few	TRBJ2-1	CASSSRDWYYNEQFF	TGTGCCAGTAGCAGCCGGGACTGGTACTACAATGAGCAGTTCTTC
-	TRBV5-1	few	TRBJ2-7	CASSYGSAYEQYF	TGCGCCAGCAGTTACGGCTCGGCCTACGAGCAGTACTTC
-	TRBV5-1	-	TRBJ1-2	CASSPDTYGYTF	TGCGCCAGCAGCCCCGACACCTATGGCTACACCTTC
-	TRBV12-3/TRBV12-4	few	TRBJ2-3	CASSLGLRGSTDTQYF	TGTGCCAGCAGTTTAGGTTTAAGGGGTAGCACAGATACGCAGTATTTT
-	TRBV4-1	-	TRBJ2-2	CASSQVGDVGELFF	TGCGCCAGCAGCCAAGTAGGGGACGTCGGGGAGCTGTTTTTT
-	TRBV6-1	-	TRBJ2-4	CASSERLWAGTAKNIQYF	TGTGCCAGCAGTGAACGGTTGTGGGCGGGGACAGCCAAAAACATTCAGTACTTC
-	TRBV2	-	TRBJ2-7	CASSEGVPYEQYF	TGTGCCAGCAGTGAAGGGGTCCCCTACGAGCAGTACTTC
TRBD1	TRBV7-8	-	TRBJ1-1	CASSLGRQGLTEAFF	TGTGCCAGCAGCTTAGGAAGACAGGGTCTGACTGAAGCTTTCTTT
TRBD2	TRBV7-2	many	TRBJ2-1	CASSSRPASSGRAGYDEQFF	TGTGCCAGCAGCTCCCGCCCGGCCTCTAGCGGGAGGGCCGGTTATGATGAGCAGTTCTTC
-	TRBV4-3	-	TRBJ2-2	CASSQVFRRTYLTGELFF	TGCGCCAGCAGCCAAGTTTTCCGACGGACCTATTTGACCGGGGAGCTGTTTTTT